The clone carrying this TCR beta chain has a single count. The source of the sample is a study of blood T cell repertoires in COVID-19. Study-level background: Material from acute and convalescent COVID-19 was sourced from the United States, Italy and Spain.

Per the original methods: Amplification from reference gene primers served as the basis for estimated nucleated cell counts. TCRdb's copy holds only in-frame clones and misses some; the assay was immunoSEQ multiplex PCR. V and J calls and clone size are given by that table; D and trimming were obtained from the DNA. The top ten clones hold about 2.6% of a sample with about 40,000 clones, roughly 80% of them seen once. There are 12 residues in the CDR3. V gave up 2 bases and J gave up 15 bases, with 15 bases separating them. The germline CDR1 and CDR2 sequences are SGHNT and YYREEE (reference sequence).

The specimen sequenced was peripheral blood. The rearrangement joins TRBV5-4 to TRBJ2-1, with a possible D match to TRBD2 (5 bases). This TCR derives from a woman in her fifties or sixties with acute or convalescent COVID-19. The CDR3 DNA sequence: TGTGCCAGCAGCTTTGAGGGCTCGTCTGGGTTCTTC. Translated, it gives CASSFEGSSGFF.